This is a list of T cell receptor beta chains from one sample in a study of T-cell memory formation after mild COVID-19. TCRdb reanalysed the 5' RACE reads using MiXCR and keeps one entry per CDR3 protein. Of approximately 290,000 distinct CDR3 sequences in the sample, 19% were seen once. The sequenced sample consisted of PBMCs or a T cell subset sorted from them (not recorded which). Every receptor here comes from a man between 18 and 29 years old who had mild COVID-19 (a few samples of this study predate the infection). Cell type and time point are not known. CDR3s include the opening cysteine and the closing phenylalanine or tryptophan.

V,CDR3
TRBV30,CAWSRGYTDTQYF
TRBV27,CASSWRTGSPLHF
TRBV2,CASSEVIGPEKLFF
TRBV6-5,CASMMEWPATNEKLFF
TRBV5-1,CASSLRGYNTGELFF
TRBV7-9,CASSLSPSGGGNEQFF
TRBV6-1,CASSERPQHF
TRBV5-1,CASSSTTAVGEQFF
TRBV15,CATSRDHQGVGPQHF
TRBV7-6,CASSLGLSGESPLHF
TRBV5-1,CASSLVAGETDTQYF